This entry lists 23 T cell receptor beta chains sequenced from one sample in a study of regulatory T cells in long-lasting Graves disease. Arm-PCR with iRepertoire HTBI primers amplified the CDR3 regions for these TCR beta libraries. TCRdb re-called the multiplex PCR reads with MiXCR, one entry per CDR3 protein. The sample records some 400,000 distinct CDR3 sequences, 14% to 15% being singletons. Time point specified: newly diagnosed GD, antithyroid drugs for less than 3 months. Extracted RNA from PBMCs served as the source of the TCR library. The data were also submitted as part of a second study, on T cells in Graves' hyperthyroidism and ophthalmopathy.

Sequenced material: peripheral blood mononuclear cells (PBMCs), taken at new diagnosis, from a patient treated with antithyroid drugs. Every receptor here comes from a woman in her twenties or thirties with Graves disease.

This clonotype was recorded at least ten times. The rearrangement joins TRBV11-2 to TRBJ2-1; D is perhaps TRBD2 (6 bases). V lost 5 bases and J lost 0, with 17 bases in between. Germline CDR1 is SGHAT and CDR2 is FQNNGV. This CDR3 has 17 amino acids. CDR3 region: CASSLREILGSYNEQFF. CDR3 DNA sequence: TGTGCCAGCAGCCTCCGGGAGATCCTAGGCTCCTACAATGAGCAGTTCTTC.

CDR3 in amino acids: CSAPLVHTDTQYF. CDR3 sequence (DNA): TGCAGTGCCCCCCTTGTGCACACAGATACGCAGTATTTT. The V gene is TRBV20-1, the J gene TRBJ2-3, with D unresolved. The CDR3 totals 13 residues. V dropped 6 bases and J dropped 2 bases, with 12 bases sitting between them. In germline, CDR1 is DFQATT, CDR2 SNEGSKA (reference sequence).

This clonotype was seen a few times. V gene TRBV11-2 combines with J gene TRBJ2-7, with 16 bases that match TRBD2. The V segment lost 6 bases and the J segment 2 bases; nucleotides outside the gene matches: 10. This CDR3 has 18 amino acids. The germline gives CDR1 SGHAT, CDR2 FQNNGV. The CDR3 sequence: CASRLPGLAGGRAYEQYF. The DNA for the CDR3 is TGTGCCAGCAGGCTACCGGGACTAGCGGGAGGGCGGGCCTACGAGCAGTACTTC.

This clonotype was observed many times. The rearrangement links TRBV20-1 to TRBJ1-1, with D possibly being TRBD1 (6 bases). Per germline, CDR1 DFQATT and CDR2 SNEGSKA (reference sequence). This CDR3 is built from 12 residues. As DNA, the CDR3 is TGCAGCCTACAACAGGGGAACACTGAAGCTTTCTTT. Residues: CSLQQGNTEAFF.

Only a few counts were recorded for this clonotype. The chain links TRBV20-1 to TRBJ2-1; 7 bases fit TRBD2. From germline, CDR1 is DFQATT and CDR2 SNEGSKA (reference sequence). The V segment lost 3 bases and the J segment 1 base; nucleotides outside the gene matches: 3. The CDR3 length is 14 residues. CDR3 sequence: CSARAGVSYNEQFF. The CDR3 coding sequence is TGCAGTGCTAGGGCGGGGGTTTCCTACAATGAGCAGTTCTTC.

This clonotype was seen once. This rearrangement joins TRBV19 to TRBJ2-1; 8 bases align to TRBD2. CDR1 LNHDA and CDR2 SQIVND come from the germline V gene (reference sequence). This CDR3 contains 17 residues. The ends lost 0 bases at V and 3 bases at J; junction bases unmatched: 7. The CDR3 DNA reads TGTGCCAGTAGTATAGAAGACGGGGGGGGGGGCTACAATGAGCAGTTCTTC. Translated: CASSIEDGGGGYNEQFF. Filled out from reference TRBV19 and TRBJ2-1, the complete variable domain reads DGGITQSPKYLFRKEGQNVTLSCEQNLNHDAMYWYRQDPGQGLRLIYYSQIVNDFQKGDIAEGYSVSREKKESFPLTVTSAQKNPTAFYLCASSIEDGGGGYNEQFFGPGTRLTVL.

This clonotype was seen only a few times. The V gene is TRBV11-2, the J gene TRBJ1-5; maybe TRBD1 (6 bases). The CDR3 totals 13 residues. The V end was cut by 3 bases, the J end by 7 bases, with 10 bases between. Germline V CDR1 and CDR2: SGHAT, FQNNGV. The CDR3: CASSLPRGQPQHF. In DNA, the CDR3 is TGTGCCAGCAGCTTGCCCAGGGGACAGCCCCAGCATTTT. The full variable domain, with the rest looked up from reference TRBV11-2 and TRBJ1-5, is EAGVAQSPRYKIIEKRQSVAFWCNPISGHATLYWYQQILGQGPKLLIQFQNNGVVDDSQLPKDRFSAERLKGVDSTLKIQPAKLEDSAVYLCASSLPRGQPQHFGDGTRLSIL.

The genes are TRBV19 and TRBJ1-1, with 7 nucleotides matching TRBD1. Germline CDR1 LNHDA, CDR2 SQIVND (reference sequence). J lost 6 bases, V lost 4 bases, and 5 bases had no gene match. This CDR3 contains 13 residues. For the CDR3, the DNA is TGTGCCAGTAGTAGACAGGGCTACGCTGAAGCTTTCTTT. Protein sequence: CASSRQGYAEAFF.

The chain has TRBV7-9 and TRBJ2-3, with D unclear. From germline, CDR1 is SEHNR and CDR2 FQNEAQ (reference sequence). This CDR3 spans 11 amino acids. V lost 8 bases, J lost 6 bases, and 9 bases lay in between. The CDR3 coding sequence is TGTGCCAGCCACCTGAGGGATACGCAGTATTTT. Translated: CASHLRDTQYF.

This clonotype appeared many times. The chain uses TRBV20-1 and TRBJ2-1; perhaps TRBD2 as D (6 bases). The V gene's germline CDR1 is DFQATT and CDR2 SNEGSKA (reference sequence). V was clipped by 7 bases and J by 2 bases, with 12 bases between them. The CDR3 extends over 13 amino acids. Written as DNA, the CDR3 is TGCAGTGGACCGGGCGGGACCTACAATGAGCAGTTCTTC. It yields the protein CSGPGGTYNEQFF.

The V call is TRBV6-2 or TRBV6-3, the J call TRBJ1-1; D perhaps matches TRBD1 (5 bases). Germline CDR1 is MNHEY and CDR2 is SVGEGT. The CDR3 loop spans 16 amino acids. Trimming stripped 6 bases from V and 4 bases from J, with 21 bases between. The CDR3 region is CASSPRLPGGGTEAFF. The CDR3 DNA reads TGTGCCAGCAGCCCCCGACTCCCCGGGGGAGGCACTGAAGCTTTCTTT.

The chain uses TRBV7-9 and TRBJ1-1; no definite D call. CDR3 length: 14 residues. Germline loops: CDR1 SEHNR, CDR2 FQNEAQ (reference sequence). V shed 4 bases and J shed 6 bases, with 15 bases lying between them. The CDR3 DNA sequence: TGTGCCAGCAGCTCCCCGGACGGTTCCCCTGAAGCTTTCTTT. It yields the protein CASSSPDGSPEAFF.

Points on this clonotype: A much larger clone differs by one base, so this may be a read error. The chain employs TRBV10-2 and TRBJ2-1; 10 nucleotides agree with TRBD1. Unmatched junction bases numbered 9, after V lost 7 bases and J lost 3 bases. The CDR3 spans 16 residues. CDR1 is WSHSY, CDR2 SAAADI, per germline. CDR3 region: CASIVRQGAFYNEQFF. The CDR3 bases are TGCGCCAGCATAGTTAGACAGGGGGCATTCTACAATGAGCAGTTCTTC.

In this sample, this clonotype turned up once. An end of the junction does not agree with germline; a read error may underlie this. The CDR3 loop is CASSLQDSGDTIYF. CDR3 nucleotide sequence: TGTGCCAGCAGTTTACAGGACTCTGGAGACACCATATATTTT. This rearrangement joins TRBV28 to TRBJ1-3; D gene uncertain. CDR1 and CDR2 from the germline V gene are MDHEN and SYDVKM. This CDR3 spans 14 amino acids.

This clonotype occurred many times. The chain joins TRBV28 to TRBJ2-3, with D possibly TRBD1 on 5 matching bases. CDR3 length: 16 amino acids. CDR1 MDHEN and CDR2 SYDVKM come from the germline V gene. Trimming took 8 bases from V and 6 from J, leaving 24 bases between them. The CDR3 region is CASFSSAWQGFDTQYF. The CDR3 nucleotides are TGTGCCAGCTTTTCCTCGGCGTGGCAGGGTTTCGATACGCAGTATTTT.

There are many counts of this clonotype. The chain has TRBV27 and TRBJ2-1, with 7 bases identical to TRBD2. The CDR3 runs 15 residues. The junction had 5 bases not matched to a gene; V was cut back by 6 bases and J by 0 bases. Germline values: CDR1 MNHEY, CDR2 SMNVEV (reference sequence). The CDR3 DNA follows: TGTGCCAGCAGGCTGACTAGCTTCTCCTACAATGAGCAGTTCTTC. Translated, it gives CASRLTSFSYNEQFF.

This clonotype has more than one count but fewer than ten. The rearrangement links TRBV10-1 to TRBJ2-1; D is ambiguous. Per germline, CDR1 WNHNN and CDR2 SYGVQD (reference sequence). V was trimmed by 3 bases and J by 0 bases, leaving 6 bases between them. This CDR3 comprises 14 residues. The CDR3 DNA reads TGCGCCAGCAGTGACGGGTTCTCCTACAATGAGCAGTTCTTC. It yields the protein CASSDGFSYNEQFF.

This clonotype came up many times. This chain links TRBV30 with TRBJ2-7; possible D gene TRBD1, 6 bases. The CDR3 sequence is 14 residues long. The germline V gene encodes CDR1 GTSNPN and CDR2 SVGIG (reference sequence). Trimming removed 2 bases at V and 4 bases at J, with 15 bases between. The CDR3 coding sequence is TGTGCCTGGAGTCCCCCGGGACACCCTTACGAGCAGTACTTC. Translation: CAWSPPGHPYEQYF.

This clonotype appeared many times. The rearrangement uses TRBV10-3 and TRBJ2-2; D is perhaps TRBD1 (5 bases). V was trimmed by 11 bases and J by 4 bases, leaving 26 bases between them. The germline V gene has CDR1 ENHRY and CDR2 SYGVKD. CDR3 length: 17 amino acids. As DNA, the CDR3 is TGTGCCGCCAGGGCACCTTGGCCACCCGATAGCACCGGGGAGCTGTTTTTT. Protein sequence: CAARAPWPPDSTGELFF.

On this clonotype: One base away lies a much larger clone, so this may be a sequencing read error. The rearrangement uses TRBV7-2 and TRBJ1-4; no clear D. This CDR3 is 15 amino acids long. The V gene's germline CDR1 is SGHTA and CDR2 FQGNSA. Trimming shortened V by 2 bases and J by 5 bases, and 12 bases separated the two germline ends. CDR3 nucleotides: TGTGCCAGCAGCTTAAAGTTGGCCGTGAATGAAAAACTGTTTTTT. Its translation is CASSLKLAVNEKLFF.

The table lists this clonotype with a few counts. The gene calls are TRBV19 and TRBJ2-3, with 9 bases aligning to TRBD2. The CDR3 length is 17 residues. Germline trimming cut 1 base from V and 0 bases from J; bases unmatched to any gene: 5. Germline V gene sequence: CDR1 LNHDA, CDR2 SQIVND (reference sequence). The CDR3: CASSIVASGTSTDTQYF. In nucleotides, the CDR3 is TGTGCCAGTAGTATAGTAGCTAGCGGGACTAGCACAGATACGCAGTATTTT.

This clonotype was detected ten times or more. V is TRBV6-1 and J is TRBJ2-1; TRBD1 aligns across 8 bases. The CDR3 is 15 residues long. Germline V gene sequence: CDR1 MNHNS, CDR2 SASEGT. The V gene end was trimmed by 5 bases and the J gene end by 3 bases; junction bases not matched to a gene: 6. The CDR3: CASSPTGDGYNEQFF. Written as DNA, the CDR3 is TGTGCCAGCAGTCCGACAGGGGACGGCTACAATGAGCAGTTCTTC.

This clonotype was seen a handful of times. The chain has TRBV3-1 and TRBJ2-5; TRBD2 agrees at 9 bases. Germline assignment: CDR1 LGHDT and CDR2 YNNKEL (reference sequence). V lost 2 bases, J lost 3 bases, and 1 base stayed unmatched. CDR3 size: 14 residues. The CDR3 sequence is CASSQQREEETQYF. DNA of the CDR3: TGTGCCAGCAGCCAACAGCGGGAGGAAGAGACCCAGTACTTC.